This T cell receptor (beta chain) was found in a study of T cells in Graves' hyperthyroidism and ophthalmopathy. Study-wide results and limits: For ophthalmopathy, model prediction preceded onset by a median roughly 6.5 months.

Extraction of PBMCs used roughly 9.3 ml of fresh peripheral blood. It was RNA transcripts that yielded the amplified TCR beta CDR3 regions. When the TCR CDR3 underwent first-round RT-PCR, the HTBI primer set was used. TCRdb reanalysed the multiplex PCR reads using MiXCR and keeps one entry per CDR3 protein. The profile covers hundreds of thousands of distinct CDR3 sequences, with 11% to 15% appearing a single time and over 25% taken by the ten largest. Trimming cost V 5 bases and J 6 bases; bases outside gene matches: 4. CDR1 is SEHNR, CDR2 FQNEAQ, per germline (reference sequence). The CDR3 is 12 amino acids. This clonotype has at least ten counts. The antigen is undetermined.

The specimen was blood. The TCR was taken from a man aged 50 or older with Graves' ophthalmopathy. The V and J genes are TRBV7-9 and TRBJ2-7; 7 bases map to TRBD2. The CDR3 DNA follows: TGTGCCAGCAGCATTTCGGGGGGCGAGCAGTACTTC. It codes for CASSISGGEQYF.